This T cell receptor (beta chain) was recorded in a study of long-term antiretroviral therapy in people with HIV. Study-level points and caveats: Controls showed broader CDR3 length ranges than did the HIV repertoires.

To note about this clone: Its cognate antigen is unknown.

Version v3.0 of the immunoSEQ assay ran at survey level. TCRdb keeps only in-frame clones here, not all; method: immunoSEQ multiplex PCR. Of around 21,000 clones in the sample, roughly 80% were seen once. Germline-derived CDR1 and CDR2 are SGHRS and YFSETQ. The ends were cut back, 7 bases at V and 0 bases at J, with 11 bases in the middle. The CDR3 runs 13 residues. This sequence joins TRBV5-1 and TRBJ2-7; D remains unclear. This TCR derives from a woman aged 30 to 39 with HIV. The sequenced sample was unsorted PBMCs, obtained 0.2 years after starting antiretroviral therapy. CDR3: CASCPEGSYEQYF. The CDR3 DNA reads TGCGCCAGCTGCCCGGAAGGCTCCTACGAGCAGTACTTC. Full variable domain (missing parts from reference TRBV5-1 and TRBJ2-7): KAGVTQTPRYLIKTRGQQVTLSCSPISGHRSVSWYQQTPGQGLQFLFEYFSETQRNKGNFPGRFSGRQFSNSRSEMNVSTLELGDSALYLCASCPEGSYEQYFGPGTRLTVT.